The 8 T cell receptor beta chains presented below share a single source sample, sequenced in a study of blood T cell repertoires in COVID-19. Data came from immunoSEQ multiplex PCR; TCRdb stores just in-frame clones and leaves some out. Found here are roughly 700,000 clones, approximately 90% of them singletons; the top ten hold over 0.2%. The sample comprised peripheral blood. The receptors derive from a woman under 30 with acute or convalescent COVID-19.

The chain is built from TRBV29-1 and TRBJ1-3; weak D call: TRBD1 (5 bases). Germline values: CDR1 SQVTM, CDR2 ANQGSEA. Trimming removed 4 bases at V and 0 bases at J, with 7 bases between. CDR3 length equals 13 residues. CDR3 sequence reads: CSVVGVSGNTIYF. The CDR3 DNA follows: TGCAGCGTTGTAGGGGTCTCTGGAAACACCATATATTTT.

The chain recombines TRBV5-6 with TRBJ2-1; no firm D call. From germline, CDR1 is SGHDT and CDR2 YYEEEE. Trimming took 2 bases from V and 1 from J, leaving 7 bases between them. The length of the CDR3 is 14 residues. Written as DNA, the CDR3 is TGTGCCAGCAGCTTTAGCCTTTCCTACAATGAGCAGTTCTTC. This translates into CASSFSLSYNEQFF.

This chain connects TRBV9 to TRBJ2-5, with a tentative D call TRBD1 (6 bases). V was trimmed by 0 bases and J by 1 base, leaving 7 bases between them. CDR1 SGDLS and CDR2 YYNGEE come from the germline V gene. The CDR3 totals 14 residues. The CDR3 protein is CASSVGQAQETQYF. DNA for the CDR3: TGTGCCAGCAGCGTAGGACAGGCCCAAGAGACCCAGTACTTC. Complete variable domain (other parts from reference TRBV9 and TRBJ2-5): DSGVTQTPKHLITATGQRVTLRCSPRSGDLSVYWYQQSLDQGLQFLIQYYNGEERAKGNILERFSAQQFPDLHSELNLSSLELGDSALYFCASSVGQAQETQYFGPGTRLLVL.

The genes are TRBV30 and TRBJ2-1; 8 bases align to TRBD2. Trimming removed 0 bases from V and 4 bases from J; junction bases left unmatched: 8. CDR1 is GTSNPN, CDR2 SVGIG, per germline (reference sequence). The length of the CDR3 is 16 residues. The CDR3 loop reads CAWSVPGLAGYNEQFF. CDR3 bases: TGTGCCTGGAGTGTACCGGGGTTAGCGGGGTACAATGAGCAGTTCTTC. Full variable domain (rest looked up from reference TRBV30 and TRBJ2-1): SQTIHQWPATLVQPVGSPLSLECTVEGTSNPNLYWYRQAAGRGLQLLFYSVGIGQISSEVPQNLSASRPQDRQFILSSKKLLLSDSGFYLCAWSVPGLAGYNEQFFGPGTRLTVL.

Notes on this clone: In the same sample, other DNA sequences code for this CDR3. The chain couples TRBV6-5 to TRBJ1-5; maybe TRBD1 (6 bases). The CDR3 length is 13 residues. The germline V gene encodes CDR1 MNHEY and CDR2 SVGAGI. The ends were cut back, 2 bases at V and 6 bases at J, with 8 bases in the middle. CDR3 residues: CASSYRGGQPQHF. In DNA form, the CDR3 reads TGTGCCAGCAGTTACAGGGGGGGTCAGCCCCAGCATTTT.

This clone came up many times. The chain uses TRBV6-1 and TRBJ2-7; 11 bases fit TRBD2. J was trimmed by 2 bases and V by 0 bases; bases with no gene match: 0. The CDR3 is made up of 15 amino acids. The germline V gene encodes CDR1 MNHNS and CDR2 SASEGT. The CDR3 nucleotides read TGTGCCAGCAGTGAAGCTAGCGGGGGGGCCTACGAGCAGTACTTC. This gives the protein CASSEASGGAYEQYF.

The rearrangement joins TRBV4-1 to TRBJ1-2; D is ambiguous. This CDR3 spans 13 amino acids. The V gene lost 0 bases and the J gene lost 7 bases, with 9 bases spanning the gap. Germline V gene sequence: CDR1 MGHRA, CDR2 YSYEKL. The CDR3 DNA reads as TGCGCCAGCAGCCAAGAGGTATCCGGTGGCTACACCTTC. This encodes CASSQEVSGGYTF.

The V and J genes are TRBV6-5 and TRBJ2-7; 10 bases are a match to TRBD1. Per germline, CDR1 MNHEY and CDR2 SVGAGI. J was trimmed by 6 bases and V by 6 bases; bases with no gene match: 5. The CDR3 extends over 13 amino acids. The CDR3 sequence is CASSRDRGAEQYF. Written as DNA, the CDR3 is TGTGCCAGCAGCCGGGACAGGGGAGCCGAGCAGTACTTC.